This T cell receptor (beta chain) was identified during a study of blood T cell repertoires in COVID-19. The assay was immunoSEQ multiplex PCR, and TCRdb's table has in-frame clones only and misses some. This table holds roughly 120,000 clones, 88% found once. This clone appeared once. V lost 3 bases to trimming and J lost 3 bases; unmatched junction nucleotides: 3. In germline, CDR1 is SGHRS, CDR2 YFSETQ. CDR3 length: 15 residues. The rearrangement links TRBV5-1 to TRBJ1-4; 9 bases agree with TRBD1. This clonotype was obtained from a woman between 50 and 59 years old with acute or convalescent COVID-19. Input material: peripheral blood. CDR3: CASSSGQGSNEKLFF. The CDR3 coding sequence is TGCGCCAGCAGCTCCGGACAGGGGTCTAATGAAAAACTGTTTTTT.